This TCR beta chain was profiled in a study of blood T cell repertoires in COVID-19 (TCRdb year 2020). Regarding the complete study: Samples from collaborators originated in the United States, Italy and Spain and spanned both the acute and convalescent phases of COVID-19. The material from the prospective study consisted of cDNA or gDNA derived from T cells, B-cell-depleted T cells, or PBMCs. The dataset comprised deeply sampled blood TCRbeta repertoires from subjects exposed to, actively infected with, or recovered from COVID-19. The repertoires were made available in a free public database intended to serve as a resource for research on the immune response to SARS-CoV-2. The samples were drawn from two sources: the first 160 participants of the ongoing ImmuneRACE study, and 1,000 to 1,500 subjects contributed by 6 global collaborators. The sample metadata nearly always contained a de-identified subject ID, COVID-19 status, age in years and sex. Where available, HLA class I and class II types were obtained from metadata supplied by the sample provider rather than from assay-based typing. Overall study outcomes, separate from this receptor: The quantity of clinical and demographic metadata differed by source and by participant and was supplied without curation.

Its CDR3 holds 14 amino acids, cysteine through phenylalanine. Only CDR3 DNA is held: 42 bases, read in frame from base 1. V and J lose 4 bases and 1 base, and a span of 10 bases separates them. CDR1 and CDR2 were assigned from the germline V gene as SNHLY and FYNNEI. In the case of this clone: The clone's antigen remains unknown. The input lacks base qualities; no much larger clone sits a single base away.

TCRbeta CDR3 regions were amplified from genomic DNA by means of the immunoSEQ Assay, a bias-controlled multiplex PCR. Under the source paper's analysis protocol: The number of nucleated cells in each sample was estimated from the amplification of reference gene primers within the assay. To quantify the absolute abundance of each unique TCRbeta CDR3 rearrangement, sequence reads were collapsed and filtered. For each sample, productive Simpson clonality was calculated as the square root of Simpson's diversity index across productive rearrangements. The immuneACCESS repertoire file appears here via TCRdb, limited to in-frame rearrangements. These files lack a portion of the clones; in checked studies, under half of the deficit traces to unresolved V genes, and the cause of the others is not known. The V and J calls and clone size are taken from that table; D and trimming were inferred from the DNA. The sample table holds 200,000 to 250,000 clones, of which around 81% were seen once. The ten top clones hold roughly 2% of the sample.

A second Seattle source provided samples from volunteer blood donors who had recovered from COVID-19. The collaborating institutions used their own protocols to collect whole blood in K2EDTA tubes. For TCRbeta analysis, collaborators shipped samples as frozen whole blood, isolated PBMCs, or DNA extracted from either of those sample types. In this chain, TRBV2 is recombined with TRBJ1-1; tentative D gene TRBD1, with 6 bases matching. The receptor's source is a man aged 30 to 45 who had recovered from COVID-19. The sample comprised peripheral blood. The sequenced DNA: TGTGCCAGCAGTGTGGAACAGGGGAACACTGAAGCTTTCTTT. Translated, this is CASSVEQGNTEAFF.